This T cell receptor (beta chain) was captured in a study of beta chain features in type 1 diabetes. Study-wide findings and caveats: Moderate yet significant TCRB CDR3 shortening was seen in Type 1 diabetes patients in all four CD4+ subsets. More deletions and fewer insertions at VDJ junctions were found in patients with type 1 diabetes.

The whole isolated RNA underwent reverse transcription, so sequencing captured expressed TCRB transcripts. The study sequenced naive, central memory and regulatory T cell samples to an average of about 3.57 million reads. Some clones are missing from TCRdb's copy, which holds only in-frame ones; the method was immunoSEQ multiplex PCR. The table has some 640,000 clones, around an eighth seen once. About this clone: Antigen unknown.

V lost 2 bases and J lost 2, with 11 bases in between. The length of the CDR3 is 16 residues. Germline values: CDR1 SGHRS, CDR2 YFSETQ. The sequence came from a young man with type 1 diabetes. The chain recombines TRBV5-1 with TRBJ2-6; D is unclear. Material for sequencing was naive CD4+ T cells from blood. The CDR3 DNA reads TGCGCCAGCAGCTTCTTAGTGGGCGCTGGGGCCAACGTCCTGACTTTC. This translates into CASSFLVGAGANVLTF.